Sequencing of this TCR beta chain was carried out in a study of T cell repertoires in cytomegalovirus infection. In the study overall: Recently identified HLA-C-restricted CMV epitopes were used, and well-studied HLA-B-restricted CMV epitopes were used as well.

The CDR3 runs 15 residues. TCRdb reanalysed the reads using MiXCR and keeps one entry per CDR3 protein. The sample lists approximately 990,000 distinct CDR3 sequences, 31% seen once, with about an eighth in the top ten. Regarding this clonotype: Its antigen remains unidentified. At one end the junction does not follow the germline gene, possibly because of a read error.

General observations from the study: Totalled public TCR beta family frequency picked out people who carried CMV plus the relevant HLA. HLA-C-restricted CMV clonotypes gave the most frequent clonotype in two of eight donors.

The sequenced sample was cultured CD8+ T cells from PBMCs, obtained from culture after CMV antigen stimulation. This sequence originates from a human donor in good health (CMV status not recorded). Some clones in this sample may be carry-over from other donors' samples. The chain uses TRBV12-3 or TRBV12-4 and TRBJ2-7; no definite D call. The CDR3 nucleotides are TGTGCCAGGAGTTTAAACGACGGGCTGATCGACGAGCAGTACTTC. Amino acid sequence: CARSLNDGLIDEQYF.